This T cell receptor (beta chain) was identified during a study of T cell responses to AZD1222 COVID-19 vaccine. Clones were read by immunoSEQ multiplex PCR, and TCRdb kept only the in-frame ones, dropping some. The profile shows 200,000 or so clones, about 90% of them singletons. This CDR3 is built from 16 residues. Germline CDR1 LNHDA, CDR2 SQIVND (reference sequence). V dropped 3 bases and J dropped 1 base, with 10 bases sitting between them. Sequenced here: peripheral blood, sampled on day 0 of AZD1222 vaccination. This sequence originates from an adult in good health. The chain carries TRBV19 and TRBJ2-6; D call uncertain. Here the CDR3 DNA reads TGTGCCAGTAGTATGTCCCCAAGGTCTGGGGCCAACGTCCTGACTTTC. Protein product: CASSMSPRSGANVLTF.